These 10 T cell receptor beta chains came from one sample sequenced in a study of OX40 agonist ivuxolimab in advanced cancers. Here immunoSEQ multiplex PCR was the method, and the copy in TCRdb shows in-frame clones only, minus some. The table has about 110,000 clones, just over 90% seen once. The sequenced sample was CD4+ or CD8+ T cells sorted from blood, obtained in a trial of the OX40 agonist ivuxolimab. The receptors were gathered from an adult with an advanced solid tumor such as melanoma, head and neck, liver or kidney cancer.

Details on this clone: A junction boundary mismatches the germline segment, possibly from a read error. The chain recombines TRBV2 with TRBJ1-3, with no clear D. There are 15 residues in the CDR3. Germline CDR1 reads SNHLY; CDR2 reads FYNNEI. The CDR3 nucleotides are TGTGCCAGCAGTGGCCTAGGAGCCTCTGGAAGCACCATATATTTT. Its translation: CASSGLGASGSTIYF.

The chain combines TRBV19 with TRBJ2-5; 9 bases match TRBD1. The CDR3 loop spans 14 amino acids. The germline V gene has CDR1 LNHDA and CDR2 SQIVND (reference sequence). The trim removed 5 bases at V and 5 bases at J, leaving 6 bases unmatched. Here the CDR3 DNA reads TGTGCCAGTAGTCCCGGGACAGGGATCGAGACCCAGTACTTC. It yields the protein CASSPGTGIETQYF.

This chain links TRBV19 with TRBJ2-3; D is uncertain. Germline assignment: CDR1 LNHDA and CDR2 SQIVND (reference sequence). This CDR3 is 11 amino acids long. The V end lost 8 bases, the J end lost 2 bases, and 5 bases lay between the germline ends. This CDR3 is CASANTDTQYF. DNA of the CDR3: TGTGCCAGTGCTAACACAGATACGCAGTATTTT. The full variable domain, rest sourced from reference TRBV19 and TRBJ2-3, is DGGITQSPKYLFRKEGQNVTLSCEQNLNHDAMYWYRQDPGQGLRLIYYSQIVNDFQKGDIAEGYSVSREKKESFPLTVTSAQKNPTAFYLCASANTDTQYFGPGTRLTVL.

CDR3 amino acids: CASSFGLSGANVLTF. CDR3 nucleotides: TGTGCCAGCAGTTTTGGACTGTCTGGGGCCAACGTCCTGACTTTC. The chain uses TRBV2 and TRBJ2-6; a weak D match, TRBD2 (5 bases). V lost 5 bases and J 1 base, leaving 9 bases between the germline ends. The CDR3 spans 15 residues. Germline V gene lookup returns CDR1 SNHLY and CDR2 FYNNEI.

The V and J genes are TRBV28 and TRBJ1-2, with 7 bases matching TRBD1. Per germline, CDR1 MDHEN and CDR2 SYDVKM. This CDR3 is 13 amino acids long. J was trimmed by 4 bases and V by 6 bases; bases with no gene match: 5. The CDR3 protein is CASRLGQAYGYTF. CDR3 bases: TGTGCCAGCAGACTTGGACAGGCCTATGGCTACACCTTC.

This clone was counted once. The chain recombines TRBV19 with TRBJ2-1, with 9 bases aligning to TRBD2. This CDR3 is 16 amino acids long. Looked up from germline, CDR1 is LNHDA and CDR2 is SQIVND (reference sequence). V lost 0 bases to trimming and J lost 2 bases; unmatched junction nucleotides: 2. Here the CDR3 DNA reads TGTGCCAGTAGTATAGATCTAGCGGGACCCTACAATGAGCAGTTCTTC. Translated, it gives CASSIDLAGPYNEQFF.

The V and J genes are TRBV7-8 and TRBJ2-2, with no clear D. The CDR3 covers 13 residues. Germline CDR1 SGHVS, CDR2 FQNEAQ. With 2 bases removed from V and 4 bases from J, the gap between germline ends came to 5 bases. CDR3 nucleotides: TGTGCCAGCAGCTTATTGGGCACCGGGGAGCTGTTTTTT. Translating it yields CASSLLGTGELFF. Based on the CDR3 plus reference TRBV7-8 and TRBJ2-2, the full variable domain is GAGVSQSPRYKVAKRGQDVALRCDPISGHVSLFWYQQALGQGPEFLTYFQNEAQLDKSGLPSDRFFAERPEGSVSTLKIQRTQQEDSAVYLCASSLLGTGELFFGEGSRLTVL.

This CDR3 is CASSLVMNTEAFF. CDR3 sequence (DNA): TGCGCCAGCAGCTTGGTGATGAACACTGAAGCTTTCTTT. The V call is TRBV5-1, the J call TRBJ1-1; D gene uncertain. Germline CDR1 SGHRS, CDR2 YFSETQ. The CDR3 has 13 amino acids. V was pared by 0 bases and J by 0 bases, with 3 bases between.

This clone occurred once. This chain joins TRBV5-1 and TRBJ2-1, with TRBD1 identical over 9 bases. The germline gives CDR1 SGHRS, CDR2 YFSETQ. J gave up 9 bases and V 4 bases, and 11 bases lay outside the gene matches. The CDR3 covers 15 residues. The CDR3 DNA sequence: TGCGCCAGCAGCCCGGACAGGGGAGTTACGGGTGAGCAGTTCTTC. Protein sequence: CASSPDRGVTGEQFF.

This chain connects TRBV7-9 to TRBJ2-7, with TRBD2 as a possible D gene (6 bases). The germline V and J ends were trimmed by 3 bases and 4 bases, with 13 bases remaining between them. CDR1 SEHNR and CDR2 FQNEAQ come from the germline V gene (reference sequence). The CDR3 runs to 14 residues. Here the CDR3 DNA reads TGTGCCAGCAGCTTTAACCAGGGAGGATACGAGCAGTACTTC. Translation gives CASSFNQGGYEQYF.